The next 19 T cell receptor beta chains were all read from a single sample in a study of T cell responses to AZD1222 COVID-19 vaccine. Assay used: immunoSEQ multiplex PCR; TCRdb lists only in-frame clones, some missing. Altogether under 150,000 clones are present, approximately 92% being singletons, with the ten largest covering 0.9% to 1.3%. The sequencing here drew on peripheral blood, taken 28 days after the second AZD1222 dose. These receptors originate from an adult who received the AZD1222 COVID-19 vaccine.

V and J are TRBV21-1 and TRBJ1-3. TRBV21-1 has pseudogene status. The CDR3 sequence is 13 residues long. DNA of the CDR3: TGTGCCAGCAGCGCGCTTAGGTACAACACCATATATTTT. This translates into CASSALRYNTIYF.

The chain couples TRBV4-3 to TRBJ2-3; D is unresolved. Germline-derived CDR1 and CDR2 are LGHNA and YSLEER. This CDR3 is built from 15 residues. With 3 bases removed from V and 5 bases from J, the gap between germline ends came to 15 bases. The CDR3 sequence: CASSHEGLAIDTQYF. The CDR3 DNA sequence: TGCGCCAGCAGCCATGAAGGCCTCGCGATAGATACGCAGTATTTT.

The CDR3 sequence is CASSRQTSGSGADTQYF. The CDR3 DNA follows: TGTGCCAGCAGCCGACAGACTAGCGGGAGTGGGGCAGATACGCAGTATTTT. The chain recombines TRBV4-2 with TRBJ2-3; TRBD2 aligns across 12 bases. This CDR3 has 17 amino acids. In germline, CDR1 is LGHNA, CDR2 YNFKEQ. V dropped 4 bases and J dropped 4; count of bases not matched to a gene: 9.

The chain joins TRBV9 to TRBJ2-2; D is unresolved. This CDR3 comprises 11 residues. Trimming left V 7 bases short and J 5 bases short, with 6 bases between. Germline V gene sequence: CDR1 SGDLS, CDR2 YYNGEE. The CDR3 region is CASRSTGELFF. DNA of the CDR3: TGTGCCAGCCGCTCGACCGGGGAGCTGTTTTTT.

This rearrangement joins TRBV6-1 to TRBJ1-5; D gene uncertain. V was cut by 3 bases and J by 5 bases, with 14 bases left in between. The germline CDR1 and CDR2 sequences are MNHNS and SASEGT. CDR3 length: 15 amino acids. In DNA form, the CDR3 reads TGTGCCAGCAGTGAGGGCCCCTTCTTGGATCAGCCCCAGCATTTT. Translated, it gives CASSEGPFLDQPQHF.

The genes are TRBV6-2 or TRBV6-3 and TRBJ2-7; D is possibly TRBD2 (7 bases). The CDR3 is made up of 14 amino acids. Trimming pared 5 bases from V and 0 bases from J, leaving 11 bases between. Germline V lookup: CDR1 MNHEY, CDR2 SVGEGT. The CDR3 DNA follows: TGTGCCAGCAGTCGGGCGGGGGCCTCCTACGAGCAGTACTTC. This sequence encodes CASSRAGASYEQYF.

The chain has TRBV15 and TRBJ1-4; no reliable D call. With 2 bases removed from V and 6 bases from J, the gap between germline ends came to 7 bases. Per germline, CDR1 LNHNV and CDR2 YYDKDF (reference sequence). This CDR3 is 13 amino acids long. Here the CDR3 reads CATSRQLDEKLFF. CDR3 DNA sequence: TGTGCCACCAGCAGACAGCTTGATGAAAAACTGTTTTTT.

V is TRBV19 and J is TRBJ1-6; D unclear. The CDR3 contains 13 residues. V lost 6 bases and J 7 bases, leaving 10 bases between the germline ends. CDR1 LNHDA and CDR2 SQIVND come from the germline V gene (reference sequence). The CDR3 DNA follows: TGTGCCAGTAGCCCGCAGTTGAATTCACCCCTCCACTTT. Protein sequence: CASSPQLNSPLHF.

The table lists this clone with a count of one. The rearrangement links TRBV7-9 to TRBJ2-3; TRBD2 aligns across 12 bases. The CDR3 is 15 amino acids. J lost 3 bases, V lost 5 bases, and 3 bases had no gene match. The germline V gene encodes CDR1 SEHNR and CDR2 FQNEAQ (reference sequence). CDR3 residues: CASSLTSGGTDTQYF. In DNA form, the CDR3 reads TGTGCCAGCAGCCTGACTAGCGGGGGTACAGATACGCAGTATTTT. Full variable domain (remainder filled in from reference TRBV7-9 and TRBJ2-3): DTGVSQNPRHKITKRGQNVTFRCDPISEHNRLYWYRQTLGQGPEFLTYFQNEAQLEKSRLLSDRFSAERPKGSFSTLEIQRTEQGDSAMYLCASSLTSGGTDTQYFGPGTRLTVL.

The chain uses TRBV9 and TRBJ2-1, with D unresolved. Germline-derived CDR1 and CDR2 are SGDLS and YYNGEE. This CDR3 is 15 amino acids long. The V gene lost 3 bases and the J gene lost 4 bases, with 14 bases spanning the gap. The CDR3 nucleotides read TGTGCCAGCAGCGCCCATAGAGACTCGTACAATGAGCAGTTCTTC. Amino acid sequence: CASSAHRDSYNEQFF. The variable domain in full, completed from reference TRBV9 and TRBJ2-1, reads DSGVTQTPKHLITATGQRVTLRCSPRSGDLSVYWYQQSLDQGLQFLIQYYNGEERAKGNILERFSAQQFPDLHSELNLSSLELGDSALYFCASSAHRDSYNEQFFGPGTRLTVL.

The chain uses TRBV27 and TRBJ2-7; D not certain. V was trimmed by 2 bases and J by 2 bases, leaving 10 bases between them. The CDR3 is 14 residues long. Per germline, CDR1 MNHEY and CDR2 SMNVEV (reference sequence). In DNA form, the CDR3 reads TGTGCCAGCAGTTTACGGGCAGGCCCCTACGAGCAGTACTTC. Its translation: CASSLRAGPYEQYF.

The V gene is TRBV9, the J gene TRBJ2-2; no clear D. CDR1 and CDR2 (germline): SGDLS, YYNGEE. V was pared by 4 bases and J by 5 bases, with 6 bases between. CDR3 length: 12 residues. The CDR3 reads CASSFTTGELFF. The DNA of the CDR3 is TGTGCCAGCAGCTTTACGACCGGGGAGCTGTTTTTT.

V usage is TRBV14 and J usage is TRBJ2-1; D tentatively reads TRBD1 or TRBD2 (5 bases each). The CDR3 extends over 17 amino acids. Trimming left V 3 bases short and J 5 bases short, with 20 bases between. CDR1 is SGHDN, CDR2 FVKESK, per germline. This chain's CDR3 is CASSHSDWGFYNNEQFF. CDR3 DNA sequence: TGTGCCAGCAGCCACAGCGATTGGGGGTTTTACAACAATGAGCAGTTCTTC.

The rearrangement uses TRBV27 and TRBJ1-1; no definite D call. V lost 5 bases to trimming and J lost 5 bases, with 15 bases between them. Germline CDR1 is MNHEY and CDR2 is SMNVEV (reference sequence). The CDR3 runs to 14 residues. CDR3 DNA sequence: TGTGCCAGCAGTCGAACGCAGGTTTGGACTGAAGCTTTCTTT. Amino acids: CASSRTQVWTEAFF.

The chain combines TRBV7-2 with TRBJ2-1; D is possibly TRBD1 or TRBD2 (6 bases each). Germline values: CDR1 SGHTA, CDR2 FQGNSA. Trimming pared 5 bases from V and 7 bases from J, leaving 18 bases between. The CDR3 contains 15 residues. The DNA of the CDR3 is TGTGCCAGCAGCGAAGGGGGGTTCAGTAGGAATGAGCAGTTCTTC. As protein: CASSEGGFSRNEQFF.

The chain recombines TRBV15 with TRBJ2-3, with D perhaps matching TRBD2 (6 bases). CDR3 size: 14 residues. CDR1 and CDR2 from the germline V gene are LNHNV and YYDKDF (reference sequence). With 1 base removed from V and 4 bases from J, the gap between germline ends came to 9 bases. The CDR3, as DNA: TGTGCCACCAGCAGAGGGGGGGATGCAGATACGCAGTATTTT. This gives the protein CATSRGGDADTQYF.

The V call is TRBV20-1, the J call TRBJ2-3; the D is unclear. The length of the CDR3 is 10 residues. CDR1 DFQATT and CDR2 SNEGSKA come from the germline V gene (reference sequence). V was cut by 6 bases and J by 6 bases, with 7 bases left in between. The CDR3 coding sequence is TGCAGTGCCCCAATCGATACGCAGTATTTT. The encoded protein is CSAPIDTQYF.

This chain connects TRBV27 to TRBJ2-7; tentative D call: TRBD1 (5 bases). The CDR3 extends over 15 amino acids. Germline V gives CDR1 MNHEY, CDR2 SMNVEV (reference sequence). Trimming took off 5 bases at V and 4 bases at J, with 18 bases between the two ends. The CDR3: CASSPLRTWGYEQYF. CDR3 DNA: TGTGCCAGCAGTCCGCTCAGGACATGGGGTTACGAGCAGTACTTC.

The chain joins TRBV25-1 to TRBJ2-7; possible D gene TRBD1, 5 bases. V gave up 7 bases and J gave up 5 bases, with 9 bases separating them. The CDR3 is 11 residues long. Germline lookup yields CDR1 MGHDK and CDR2 SYGVNS. CDR3 DNA sequence: TGTGCCAGCAAATTGGGGCACGAGCAGTACTTC. Its protein product is CASKLGHEQYF.